The 18 T cell receptor beta chains below were found in one sample sequenced in a study of long-term antiretroviral therapy in people with HIV. The run of the v3.0 immunoSEQ assay was at survey level. TCRdb's table, derived via immunoSEQ multiplex PCR, lists solely in-frame clones and lacks some. The table lists approximately 17,000 clones, over 75% of them singletons. The sample in question was unsorted PBMCs, obtained 0.1 years before starting antiretroviral therapy. The receptors here all came from a man aged 18-30 years with HIV.

CDR3 in amino acids: CASRLTGNTYEQYF. CDR3 DNA sequence: TGTGCCAGTAGGTTAACAGGGAATACCTACGAGCAGTACTTC. The rearrangement uses TRBV19 and TRBJ2-7, with D maybe TRBD1 (6 bases). Germline assignment: CDR1 LNHDA and CDR2 SQIVND (reference sequence). The length of the CDR3 is 14 residues. V lost 6 bases and J 2 bases, leaving 14 bases between the germline ends.

On this clone: Other DNA variants within this sample encode the same CDR3. The V call is TRBV4-1, the J call TRBJ1-5; TRBD1 is a possible D gene (6 bases). The germline V and J ends were trimmed by 3 bases and 2 bases, with 20 bases remaining between them. CDR1 and CDR2 (germline): MGHRA, YSYEKL. The CDR3 has 18 residues. The CDR3 coding sequence is TGCGCCAGCAGCCACCAGACGGACAGCCAAGGTCGCAATCAGCCCCAGCATTTT. Amino acid sequence: CASSHQTDSQGRNQPQHF.

The chain recombines TRBV15 with TRBJ2-3, with D possibly matching TRBD2 (5 bases). The CDR3 is made up of 16 amino acids. The germline gives CDR1 LNHNV, CDR2 YYDKDF (reference sequence). Deletions cut 3 bases from V and 3 bases from J, with 16 bases between. The DNA of the CDR3 is TGTGCCACCAGCAGTTCTCGGGAACGGAGTACAGATACGCAGTATTTT. It is translated as CATSSSRERSTDTQYF.

The gene calls are TRBV5-1 and TRBJ2-7, with 7 nucleotides matching TRBD1. The CDR3 has 17 residues. J lost 1 base, V lost 4 bases, and 14 bases had no gene match. CDR1 is SGHRS and CDR2 is YFSETQ in the germline V gene. The CDR3, as DNA: TGCGCCAGCAGCCCCCATTGGGACAGCCACGTATCCTACGAGCAGTACTTC. Residues: CASSPHWDSHVSYEQYF.

The V gene is TRBV7-9, the J gene TRBJ2-1; a weak D match, TRBD2 (5 bases). The CDR3 is 13 residues long. CDR1 is SEHNR and CDR2 is FQNEAQ in the germline V gene (reference sequence). Trimming pared 2 bases from V and 5 bases from J, leaving 7 bases between. This chain's CDR3 is CASSLNGDNEQFF. DNA for the CDR3: TGTGCCAGCAGCTTAAACGGGGACAATGAGCAGTTCTTC.

The V call is TRBV27, the J call TRBJ2-7; D perhaps matches TRBD2 (5 bases). V lost 3 bases, J lost 2 bases, and 11 bases lay in between. Germline loops: CDR1 MNHEY, CDR2 SMNVEV (reference sequence). This CDR3 comprises 14 residues. This CDR3 reads CASSFEGAAYEQYF. The CDR3 region has the DNA TGTGCCAGCAGTTTTGAGGGAGCAGCCTACGAGCAGTACTTC.

The CDR3 sequence is CASSFSQAEAGQGRKKLFF. The CDR3 coding sequence is TGTGCCAGCAGTTTCTCTCAGGCGGAGGCGGGACAGGGGAGGAAAAAACTGTTTTTT. This sequence joins TRBV27 and TRBJ1-4, with 10 positions matching TRBD1. CDR3 size: 19 residues. CDR1 MNHEY and CDR2 SMNVEV come from the germline V gene (reference sequence). V shed 3 bases and J 9 bases; nucleotides not matched to a gene: 19.

This chain joins TRBV29-1 and TRBJ2-5, with a possible D match to TRBD2 (6 bases). With 2 bases removed from V and 7 bases from J, the gap between germline ends came to 20 bases. The CDR3 extends over 15 amino acids. Germline-derived CDR1 and CDR2 are SQVTM and ANQGSEA. The CDR3, as DNA: TGCAGCGTTGAACCACGGGCTAGCGACTGGGGGACCCAGTACTTC. Translated: CSVEPRASDWGTQYF.

The rearrangement joins TRBV7-6 to TRBJ2-1; TRBD2 matches 9 bases. Per the germline V gene, CDR1 is SGHVS and CDR2 is FNYEAQ. V shed 1 base, J shed 1 base, and the junction held 5 bases outside the gene matches. This CDR3 contains 17 residues. CDR3 sequence: CASSLGSSGESYNEQFF. DNA for the CDR3: TGTGCCAGCAGCTTAGGGTCTAGCGGGGAATCCTACAATGAGCAGTTCTTC.

V gene TRBV5-4 combines with J gene TRBJ2-3; 10 bases fit TRBD2. V dropped 6 bases and J dropped 6; count of bases not matched to a gene: 7. Germline CDR1 is SGHNT and CDR2 is YYREEE (reference sequence). The CDR3 runs to 14 residues. The CDR3 DNA follows: TGTGCCAGCACCCTAGCGGGGGTGGGGGATACGCAGTATTTT. This encodes CASTLAGVGDTQYF.

This chain connects TRBV28 to TRBJ1-2; 10 bases match TRBD1. The V gene end was trimmed by 3 bases and the J gene end by 8 bases; junction bases not matched to a gene: 0. Germline lookup yields CDR1 MDHEN and CDR2 SYDVKM. The CDR3 length is 12 residues. CDR3 loop: CASSLTGGGYTF. The CDR3 DNA is TGTGCCAGCAGTTTGACAGGGGGCGGCTACACCTTC.

The V and J genes are TRBV11-2 and TRBJ1-1, with a weak D call TRBD1 (5 bases). CDR1 SGHAT and CDR2 FQNNGV come from the germline V gene. V lost 3 bases, J lost 4 bases, and 9 bases lay in between. CDR3 length equals 13 residues. CDR3 DNA: TGTGCCAGCAGCTTCGGGACCGGCACTGAAGCTTTCTTT. Translation: CASSFGTGTEAFF.

J is TRBJ2-2 and V is TRBV9; D not resolved. Trimming removed 0 bases at V and 0 bases at J, with 3 bases between. Germline V gene data show CDR1 as SGDLS and CDR2 as YYNGEE. The CDR3 has 14 residues. The CDR3 protein is CASSVASNTGELFF. Written as DNA, the CDR3 is TGTGCCAGCAGCGTAGCTTCGAACACCGGGGAGCTGTTTTTT.

V and J are TRBV30 and TRBJ1-1; D might be TRBD1 (5 bases). The ends were cut back, 3 bases at V and 1 base at J, with 9 bases in the middle. CDR3 size: 13 residues. From germline, CDR1 is GTSNPN and CDR2 SVGIG (reference sequence). CDR3: CAWRLTGNTEAFF. The DNA of the CDR3 is TGTGCCTGGAGGCTTACAGGGAACACTGAAGCTTTCTTT.

The chain employs TRBV18 and TRBJ1-5; D unresolved. The germline gives CDR1 KGHSH, CDR2 LQKENI. Trimming cost V 3 bases and J 3 bases, with 12 bases left between them. The CDR3 has 15 amino acids. The chain's CDR3 is CASSPRQGVNQPQHF. In DNA, the CDR3 is TGTGCCAGCTCACCTCGACAAGGAGTCAATCAGCCCCAGCATTTT.

V usage is TRBV28 and J usage is TRBJ2-1, with 7 positions matching TRBD1. Germline lookup yields CDR1 MDHEN and CDR2 SYDVKM. Germline trimming cut 8 bases from V and 8 bases from J; bases unmatched to any gene: 12. The CDR3 sequence is 14 residues long. The CDR3 loop is CASCDRAWADEQFF. The CDR3 DNA reads as TGTGCCAGCTGTGACAGGGCTTGGGCGGATGAGCAGTTCTTC. The full variable domain, with the rest looked up from reference TRBV28 and TRBJ2-1, is DVKVTQSSRYLVKRTGEKVFLECVQDMDHENMFWYRQDPGLGLRLIYFSYDVKMKEKGDIPEGYSVSREKKERFSLILESASTNQTSMYLCASCDRAWADEQFFGPGTRLTVL.

The sample holds a few counts of this clone. The chain carries TRBV6-5 and TRBJ1-2; D remains ambiguous. Trimming left V 2 bases short and J 5 bases short, with 6 bases between. The CDR3 is 12 amino acids. The germline V gene encodes CDR1 MNHEY and CDR2 SVGAGI. As DNA, the CDR3 is TGTGCCAGCAGTTACGGCCTATATGGCTACACCTTC. Translated, it gives CASSYGLYGYTF.

V and J are TRBV4-1 and TRBJ1-1; TRBD1 aligns across 9 bases. The CDR3 spans 15 residues. Trimming cost V 0 bases and J 3 bases; bases outside gene matches: 2. Germline CDR1 reads MGHRA; CDR2 reads YSYEKL. The CDR3 loop is CASSQDNRGHTEAFF. The DNA for the CDR3 is TGCGCCAGCAGCCAAGATAACAGGGGGCACACTGAAGCTTTCTTT.